This T cell receptor beta chain appears in the sequencing data of a study of memory CD4+ T cells and cytomegalovirus serostatus. Study-level findings and limits: Suggested: most of the CMV-linked TCR signature lies in CD4+ memory cells.

Note on this clone: Its specificity is unknown.

The sort gate was single viable CD3+CD4+CD8-CD45RO+ cells for memory CD4+ T cells. Sequencing used immunoSEQ multiplex PCR; TCRdb keeps in-frame clones, though not all of them. Of 60,000 to 70,000 clones listed, around three quarters are singletons. This sequence originates from an adult in good health and CMV-seronegative. Some clones in this sample may be carry-over from other donors' samples. What was sequenced was memory CD4+ T cells from blood.

The CDR3 region has the DNA TGTGCCAGCAGCCAGGGTGACAGGGATCCTGGCTACACCTTC. Amino acids: CASSQGDRDPGYTF. The V and J genes are TRBV4-2 and TRBJ1-2, with 7 positions matching TRBD1. The V gene's germline CDR1 is LGHNA and CDR2 YNFKEQ. Trimming cost V 3 bases and J 7 bases; bases outside gene matches: 8. The CDR3 has 14 amino acids.